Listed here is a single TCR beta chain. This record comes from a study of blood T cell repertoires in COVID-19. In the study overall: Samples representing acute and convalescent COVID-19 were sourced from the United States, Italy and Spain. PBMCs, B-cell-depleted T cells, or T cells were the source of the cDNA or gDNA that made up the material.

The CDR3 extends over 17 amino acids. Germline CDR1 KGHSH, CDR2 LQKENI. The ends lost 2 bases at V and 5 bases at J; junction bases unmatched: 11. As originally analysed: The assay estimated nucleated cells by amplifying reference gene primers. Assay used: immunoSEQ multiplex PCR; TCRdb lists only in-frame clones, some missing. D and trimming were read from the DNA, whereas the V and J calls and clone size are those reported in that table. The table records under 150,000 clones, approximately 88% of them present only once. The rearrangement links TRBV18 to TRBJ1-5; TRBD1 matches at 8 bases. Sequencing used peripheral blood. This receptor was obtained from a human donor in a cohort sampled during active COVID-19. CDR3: CASSPVDRVQGDQPQHF. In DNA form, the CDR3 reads TGTGCCAGCTCACCAGTGGACAGGGTGCAGGGTGATCAGCCCCAGCATTTT.